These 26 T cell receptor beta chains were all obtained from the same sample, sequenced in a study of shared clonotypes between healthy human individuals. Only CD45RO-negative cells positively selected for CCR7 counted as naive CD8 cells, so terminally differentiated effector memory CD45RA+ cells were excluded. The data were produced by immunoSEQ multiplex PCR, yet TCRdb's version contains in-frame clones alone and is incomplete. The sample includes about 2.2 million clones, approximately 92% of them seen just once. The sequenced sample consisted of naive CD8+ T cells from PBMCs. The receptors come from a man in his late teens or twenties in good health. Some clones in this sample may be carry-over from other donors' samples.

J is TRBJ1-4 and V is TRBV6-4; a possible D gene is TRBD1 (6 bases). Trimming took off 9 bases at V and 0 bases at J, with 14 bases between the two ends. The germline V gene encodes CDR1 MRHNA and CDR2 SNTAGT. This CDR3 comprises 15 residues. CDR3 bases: TGTGCCAGACGACCAGGGGCTTCAACTAATGAAAAACTGTTTTTT. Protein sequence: CARRPGASTNEKLFF.

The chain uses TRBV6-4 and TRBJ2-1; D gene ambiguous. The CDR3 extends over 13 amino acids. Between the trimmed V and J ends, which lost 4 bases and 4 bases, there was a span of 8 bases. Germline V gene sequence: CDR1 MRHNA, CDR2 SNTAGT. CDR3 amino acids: CASSVDSYNEQFF. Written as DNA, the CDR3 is TGTGCCAGCAGTGTGGATTCATACAATGAGCAGTTCTTC.

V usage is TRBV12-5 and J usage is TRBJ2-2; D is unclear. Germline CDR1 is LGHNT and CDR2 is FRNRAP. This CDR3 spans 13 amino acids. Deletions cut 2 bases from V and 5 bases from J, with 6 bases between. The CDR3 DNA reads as TGTGCTAGTGGTTTGTGGGGTACCGGGGAGCTGTTTTTT. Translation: CASGLWGTGELFF. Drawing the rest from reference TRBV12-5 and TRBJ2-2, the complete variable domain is DARVTQTPRHKVTEMGQEVTMRCQPILGHNTVFWYRQTMMQGLELLAYFRNRAPLDDSGMPKDRFSAEMPDATLATLKIQPSEPRDSAVYFCASGLWGTGELFFGEGSRLTVL.

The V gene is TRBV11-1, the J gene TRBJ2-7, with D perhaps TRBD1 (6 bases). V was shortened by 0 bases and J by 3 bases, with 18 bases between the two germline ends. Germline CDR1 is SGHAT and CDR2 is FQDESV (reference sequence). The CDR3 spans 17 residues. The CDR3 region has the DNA TGTGCCAGCAGCTTAGCTTTAATCTGGGACATTGTCTACGAGCAGTACTTC. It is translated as CASSLALIWDIVYEQYF. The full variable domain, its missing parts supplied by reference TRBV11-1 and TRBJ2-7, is EAEVAQSPRYKITEKSQAVAFWCDPISGHATLYWYRQILGQGPELLVQFQDESVVDDSQLPKDRFSAERLKGVDSTLKIQPAELGDSAMYLCASSLALIWDIVYEQYFGPGTRLTVT.

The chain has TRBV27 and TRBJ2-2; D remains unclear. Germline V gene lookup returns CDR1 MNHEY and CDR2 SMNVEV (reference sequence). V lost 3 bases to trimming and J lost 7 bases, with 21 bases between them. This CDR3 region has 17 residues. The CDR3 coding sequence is TGTGCCAGCAGTTTGAACCCTCTCCGAGTTAGTAACGGGGAGCTGTTTTTT. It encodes CASSLNPLRVSNGELFF.

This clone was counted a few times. CDR3 region: CASSRGDPEREKLFF. The CDR3 bases are TGTGCCAGCTCCAGAGGGGACCCCGAACGTGAAAAACTGTTTTTT. The chain combines TRBV2 with TRBJ1-4, with a weak D call TRBD1 (5 bases). Trimming cost V 8 bases and J 7 bases, with 20 bases left between them. The germline CDR1 and CDR2 sequences are SNHLY and FYNNEI. The CDR3 has 15 residues.

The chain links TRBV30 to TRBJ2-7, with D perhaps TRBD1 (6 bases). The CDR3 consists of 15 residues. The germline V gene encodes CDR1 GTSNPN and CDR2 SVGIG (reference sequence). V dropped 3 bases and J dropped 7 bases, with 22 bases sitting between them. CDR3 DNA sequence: TGTGCCTGGAGCCTCTCCGGGACAAGAGGTAGGGAGCAGTACTTC. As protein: CAWSLSGTRGREQYF.

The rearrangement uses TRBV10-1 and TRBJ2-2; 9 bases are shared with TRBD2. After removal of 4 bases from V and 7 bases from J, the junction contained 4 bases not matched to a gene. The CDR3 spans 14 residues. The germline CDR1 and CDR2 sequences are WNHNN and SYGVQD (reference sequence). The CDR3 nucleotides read TGCGCCAGCAGTGTATCACTAGCGGGCGGGGAGCTGTTTTTT. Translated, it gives CASSVSLAGGELFF.

CDR3 in DNA: TGTGCCAGCAGTTACCGTCCGGGGGGAGACGAGCAGTACTTC. Residues: CASSYRPGGDEQYF. The J gene is TRBJ2-7, the V gene TRBV6-5; 7 positions match TRBD2. The V and J ends lost 2 bases and 5 bases, in that order; junction bases with no gene match: 6. The CDR3 extends over 14 amino acids. CDR1 and CDR2 (germline): MNHEY, SVGAGI.

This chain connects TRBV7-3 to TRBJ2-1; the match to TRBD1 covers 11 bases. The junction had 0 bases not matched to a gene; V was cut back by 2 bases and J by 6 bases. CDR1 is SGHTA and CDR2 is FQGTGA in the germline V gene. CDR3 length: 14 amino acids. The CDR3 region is CASSLGTGGNEQFF. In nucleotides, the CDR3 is TGTGCCAGCAGCTTAGGGACAGGGGGCAATGAGCAGTTCTTC.

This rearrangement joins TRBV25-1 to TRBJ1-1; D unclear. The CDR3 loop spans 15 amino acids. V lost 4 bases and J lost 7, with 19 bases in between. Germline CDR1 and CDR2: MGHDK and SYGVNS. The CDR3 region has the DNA TGTGCCAGCAGTGGGGAGAGGGCCATACCTGATGAAGCTTTCTTT. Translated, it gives CASSGERAIPDEAFF.

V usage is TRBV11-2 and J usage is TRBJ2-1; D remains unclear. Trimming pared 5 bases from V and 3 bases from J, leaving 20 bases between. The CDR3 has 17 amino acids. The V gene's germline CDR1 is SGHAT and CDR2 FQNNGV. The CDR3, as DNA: TGTGCCAGCAGCCCCGCCGACACCCGACGAATCTACAATGAGCAGTTCTTC. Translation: CASSPADTRRIYNEQFF.

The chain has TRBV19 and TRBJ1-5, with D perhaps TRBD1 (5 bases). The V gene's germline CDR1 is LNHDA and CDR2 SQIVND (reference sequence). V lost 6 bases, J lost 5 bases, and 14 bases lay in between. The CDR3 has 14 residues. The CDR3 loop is CASSVRDFHQPQHF. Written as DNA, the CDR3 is TGTGCCAGTAGCGTCAGGGACTTCCATCAGCCCCAGCATTTT. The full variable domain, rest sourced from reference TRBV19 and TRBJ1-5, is DGGITQSPKYLFRKEGQNVTLSCEQNLNHDAMYWYRQDPGQGLRLIYYSQIVNDFQKGDIAEGYSVSREKKESFPLTVTSAQKNPTAFYLCASSVRDFHQPQHFGDGTRLSIL.

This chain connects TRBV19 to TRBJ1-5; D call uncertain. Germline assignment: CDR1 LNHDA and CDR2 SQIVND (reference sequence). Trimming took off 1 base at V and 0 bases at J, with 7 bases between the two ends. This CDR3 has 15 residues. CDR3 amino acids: CASSIVDYSNQPQHF. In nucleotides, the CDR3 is TGTGCCAGTAGTATAGTGGATTATAGCAATCAGCCCCAGCATTTT.

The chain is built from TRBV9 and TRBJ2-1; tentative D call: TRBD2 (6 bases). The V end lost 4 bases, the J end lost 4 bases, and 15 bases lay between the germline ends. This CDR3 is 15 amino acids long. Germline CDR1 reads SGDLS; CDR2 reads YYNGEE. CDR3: CASSPTASAYNEQFF. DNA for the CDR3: TGTGCCAGCAGCCCCACTGCTAGCGCATACAATGAGCAGTTCTTC.

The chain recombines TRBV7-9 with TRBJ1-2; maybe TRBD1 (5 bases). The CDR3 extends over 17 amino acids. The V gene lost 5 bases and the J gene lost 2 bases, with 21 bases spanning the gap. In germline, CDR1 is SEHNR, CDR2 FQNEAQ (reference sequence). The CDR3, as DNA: TGTGCCAGCAGCCGTTCCCTTCCCACAGGAACCAACTATGGCTACACCTTC. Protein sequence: CASSRSLPTGTNYGYTF.

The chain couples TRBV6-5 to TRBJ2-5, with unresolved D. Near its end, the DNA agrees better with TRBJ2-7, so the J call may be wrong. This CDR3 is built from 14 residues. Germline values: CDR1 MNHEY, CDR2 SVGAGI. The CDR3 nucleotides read TGTGCCAGCAGTTACAATCCGGGCTCCTACGAGCAGTACTTC. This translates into CASSYNPGSYEQYF.

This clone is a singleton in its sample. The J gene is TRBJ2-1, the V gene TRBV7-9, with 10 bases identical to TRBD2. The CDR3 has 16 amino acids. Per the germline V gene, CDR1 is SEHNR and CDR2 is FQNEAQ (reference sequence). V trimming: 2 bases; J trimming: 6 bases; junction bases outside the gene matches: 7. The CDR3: CASSLLGLAGANEQFF. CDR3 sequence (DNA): TGTGCCAGCAGCTTATTAGGTCTAGCGGGAGCCAATGAGCAGTTCTTC.

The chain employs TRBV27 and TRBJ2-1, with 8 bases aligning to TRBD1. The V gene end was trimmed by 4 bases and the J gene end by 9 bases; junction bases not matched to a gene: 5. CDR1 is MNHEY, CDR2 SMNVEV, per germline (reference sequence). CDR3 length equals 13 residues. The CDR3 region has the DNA TGTGCCAGCAGTTACCGGACAGGGAGTGAGCAGTTCTTC. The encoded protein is CASSYRTGSEQFF.

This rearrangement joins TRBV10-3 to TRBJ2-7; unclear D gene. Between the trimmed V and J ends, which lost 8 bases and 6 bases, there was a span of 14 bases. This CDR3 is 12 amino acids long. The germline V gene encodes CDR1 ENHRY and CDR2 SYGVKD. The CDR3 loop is CAIGTTPGEQYF. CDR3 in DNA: TGTGCCATCGGTACTACTCCGGGCGAGCAGTACTTC.

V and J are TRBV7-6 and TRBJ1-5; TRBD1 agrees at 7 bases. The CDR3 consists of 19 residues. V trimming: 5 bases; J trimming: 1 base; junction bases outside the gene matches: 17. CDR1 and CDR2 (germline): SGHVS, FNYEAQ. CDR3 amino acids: CASSTVPGQPPGSNQPQHF. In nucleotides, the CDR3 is TGTGCCAGCAGCACAGTACCGGGACAGCCCCCGGGGAGCAATCAGCCCCAGCATTTT.

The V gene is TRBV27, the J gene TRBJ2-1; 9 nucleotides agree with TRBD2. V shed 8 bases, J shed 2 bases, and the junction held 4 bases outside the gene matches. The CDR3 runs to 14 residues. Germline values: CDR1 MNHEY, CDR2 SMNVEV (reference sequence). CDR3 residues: CASGVAGAYNEQFF. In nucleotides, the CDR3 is TGTGCCAGCGGAGTAGCGGGAGCCTACAATGAGCAGTTCTTC.

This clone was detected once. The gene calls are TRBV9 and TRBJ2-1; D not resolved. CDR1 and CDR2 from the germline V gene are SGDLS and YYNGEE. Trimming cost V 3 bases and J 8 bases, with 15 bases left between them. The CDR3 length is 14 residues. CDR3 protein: CASSAHSTWDEQFF. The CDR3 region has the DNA TGTGCCAGCAGCGCCCACTCGACATGGGATGAGCAGTTCTTC.

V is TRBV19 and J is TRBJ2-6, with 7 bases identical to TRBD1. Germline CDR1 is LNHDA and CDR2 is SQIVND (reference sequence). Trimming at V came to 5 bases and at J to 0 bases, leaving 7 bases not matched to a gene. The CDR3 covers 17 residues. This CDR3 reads CASSWKQGNSGANVLTF. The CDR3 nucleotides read TGTGCCAGTAGTTGGAAACAGGGGAACTCTGGGGCCAACGTCCTGACTTTC. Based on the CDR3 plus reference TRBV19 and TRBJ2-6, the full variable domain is DGGITQSPKYLFRKEGQNVTLSCEQNLNHDAMYWYRQDPGQGLRLIYYSQIVNDFQKGDIAEGYSVSREKKESFPLTVTSAQKNPTAFYLCASSWKQGNSGANVLTFGAGSRLTVL.

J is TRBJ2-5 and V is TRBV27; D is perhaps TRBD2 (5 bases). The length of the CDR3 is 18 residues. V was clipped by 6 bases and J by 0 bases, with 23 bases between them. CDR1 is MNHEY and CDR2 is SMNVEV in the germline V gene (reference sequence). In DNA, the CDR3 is TGTGCCAGCAGACGTTTCGGGCTGAGGGAGAAGAACCAAGAGACCCAGTACTTC. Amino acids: CASRRFGLREKNQETQYF.

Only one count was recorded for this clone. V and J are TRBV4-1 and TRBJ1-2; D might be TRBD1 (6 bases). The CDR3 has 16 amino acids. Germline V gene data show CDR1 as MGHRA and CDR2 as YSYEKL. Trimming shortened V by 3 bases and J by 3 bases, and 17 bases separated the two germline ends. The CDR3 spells CASSHRSTGRYYGYTF. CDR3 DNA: TGCGCCAGCAGCCACCGATCAACAGGGAGGTACTATGGCTACACCTTC.